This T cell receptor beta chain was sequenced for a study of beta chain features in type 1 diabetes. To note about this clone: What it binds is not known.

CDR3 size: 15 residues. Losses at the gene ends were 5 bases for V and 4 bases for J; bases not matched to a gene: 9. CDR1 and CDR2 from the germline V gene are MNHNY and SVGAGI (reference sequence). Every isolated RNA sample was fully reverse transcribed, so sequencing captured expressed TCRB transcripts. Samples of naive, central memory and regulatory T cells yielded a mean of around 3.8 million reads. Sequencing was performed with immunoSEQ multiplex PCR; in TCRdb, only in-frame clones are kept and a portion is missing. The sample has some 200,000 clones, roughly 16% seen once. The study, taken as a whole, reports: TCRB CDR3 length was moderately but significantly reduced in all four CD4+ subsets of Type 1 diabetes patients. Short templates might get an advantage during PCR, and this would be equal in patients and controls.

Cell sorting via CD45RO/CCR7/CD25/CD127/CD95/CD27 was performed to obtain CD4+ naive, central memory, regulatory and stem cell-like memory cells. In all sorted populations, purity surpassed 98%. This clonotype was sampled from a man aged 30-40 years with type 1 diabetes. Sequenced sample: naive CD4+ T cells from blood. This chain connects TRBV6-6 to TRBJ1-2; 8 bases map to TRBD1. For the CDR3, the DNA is TGTGCCAGCAGTCGAGGACAGGGCGCATTCTATGGCTACACCTTC. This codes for CASSRGQGAFYGYTF.